This TCR beta chain was documented in a study of regulatory T cells in long-lasting Graves disease. Study results and limitations: Favoring TRBV28, TRBJ1-2 and TRBJ2-5 was a feature seen in persistent disease.

Concerning this clonotype: Its specificity is not known.

The authors built TCR beta libraries using iRepertoire HTBI primers and Arm-PCR of CDR3 regions. In TCRdb, the multiplex PCR reads were re-called with MiXCR into one record per CDR3 protein. The top ten clones hold approximately 9.6% of a sample with roughly 520,000 distinct CDR3 sequences, around 11% of them seen once. The time point here: newly diagnosed GD, antithyroid drugs for less than 3 months. Construction of the TCR library relied on RNA isolated from PBMCs. An endocrinology department in Xi'an, China, supplied the patients. Collection of peripheral blood (about 8.8 milliliters) was done using EDTA tubes. V was pared by 5 bases and J by 3 bases, with 15 bases between. Germline V CDR1 and CDR2: SEHNR, FQNEAQ (reference sequence). The CDR3 has 15 amino acids. These data also formed part of another study, on T cells in Graves' hyperthyroidism and ophthalmopathy. As that study records: HTBI primers were the set used in a first-round RT-PCR of the TCR CDR3.

The rearrangement uses TRBV7-9 and TRBJ2-3; D may be TRBD1 or TRBD2 (7 bases each). This sequence originates from a woman under 40 with Graves disease. The input for sequencing was peripheral blood mononuclear cells (PBMCs), taken at new diagnosis, from a patient treated with antithyroid drugs. CDR3 sequence reads: CASSRGDRQTDTQYF. CDR3 sequence (DNA): TGTGCCAGCAGCCGGGGGGACAGACAAACAGATACGCAGTATTTT.